This T cell receptor (beta chain) was sequenced for a study of blood T cell repertoires in COVID-19 (dated by TCRdb to 2020 to 2022). Looking at the study overall: Samples covering the acute and convalescent phases of COVID-19 were provided by collaborators in the United States, Italy and Spain. The prospective study material was composed of cDNA or gDNA derived from T cells, B-cell-depleted T cells, or PBMCs. Deeply sampled blood TCRbeta repertoires from subjects exposed to, actively infected with, or recovered from COVID-19 were included in the dataset. A freely available public database, intended as a resource for researchers studying the immune response to SARS-CoV-2, is where the repertoires were released. Samples came from the ongoing ImmuneRACE study (first 160 participants) plus 1,254 subjects from 6 global collaborators. The sample metadata nearly always contained a de-identified subject ID, COVID-19 status, age in years and sex. HLA class I and class II types, where available, came from metadata supplied by the sample provider rather than from assay-based typing. Broader findings and caveats from the paper: How much clinical and demographic metadata was included differed by source and by participant, and the metadata was provided uncurated.

V was cut back by 0 bases and J by 4 bases, leaving a gap of 10 bases between them. The CDR3 runs 15 residues from the cysteine to the phenylalanine. Only the CDR3 part of the read is kept: 45 bases, read in frame from the first base. The germline V gene encodes CDR1 SGHNT and CDR2 YYREEE (reference sequence). Enrolling through a virtual design, the prospective study's participants ranged in age from roughly 18 to 100 years and lived across roughly 24 United States geographic areas. In the prospective study, participants were assigned to cohorts based on the clinical history participants reported in a screening survey and a study questionnaire. In the prospective study, mobile phlebotomists collected whole blood, serum and a nasopharyngeal or oropharyngeal swab from each participant. Over a roughly 2-month period, participants in the prospective study had the option of providing additional blood draws and questionnaires. Before DNA extraction, blood samples from the prospective study were shipped at room temperature or frozen.

Concerning this clone: The target of this receptor is not known. Qualities for individual bases were not recorded, and no much larger clone is one base off.

The immunoSEQ Assay, a bias-controlled multiplex PCR, was used to amplify TCRbeta CDR3 regions from genomic DNA. The published analysis was carried out like this. The number of nucleated cells in each sample was estimated by amplification of reference gene primers within the assay. To quantify the absolute abundance of each unique TCRbeta CDR3 rearrangement, sequence reads were collapsed and filtered. For each sample, productive Simpson clonality was calculated as the square root of Simpson's diversity index over productive rearrangements. This immuneACCESS table, as held by TCRdb, lists in-frame sequences with V and J called but not all clones. Of the missing ones, under half trace to an unresolved V gene in checked studies; the others have no known cause. D and trimming were read from the DNA, whereas the V and J calls and clone size are those reported in that table. In all, the sample holds 200,000 to 250,000 clones, and around 81% of those were seen once. Clones ranked in the top ten supply around 4% of the sample.

Material: PBMCs or T cells enriched from blood (not recorded which). The chain employs TRBV5-4 and TRBJ2-2, with TRBD2 as a weak D call on 6 bases. This TCR derives from a man aged 25-40 years with acute COVID-19. The nucleotide sequence reads TGTGCCAGCAGCTTGGAAGCGGGTACCACCGGGGAGCTGTTTTTT. Translation gives CASSLEAGTTGELFF.